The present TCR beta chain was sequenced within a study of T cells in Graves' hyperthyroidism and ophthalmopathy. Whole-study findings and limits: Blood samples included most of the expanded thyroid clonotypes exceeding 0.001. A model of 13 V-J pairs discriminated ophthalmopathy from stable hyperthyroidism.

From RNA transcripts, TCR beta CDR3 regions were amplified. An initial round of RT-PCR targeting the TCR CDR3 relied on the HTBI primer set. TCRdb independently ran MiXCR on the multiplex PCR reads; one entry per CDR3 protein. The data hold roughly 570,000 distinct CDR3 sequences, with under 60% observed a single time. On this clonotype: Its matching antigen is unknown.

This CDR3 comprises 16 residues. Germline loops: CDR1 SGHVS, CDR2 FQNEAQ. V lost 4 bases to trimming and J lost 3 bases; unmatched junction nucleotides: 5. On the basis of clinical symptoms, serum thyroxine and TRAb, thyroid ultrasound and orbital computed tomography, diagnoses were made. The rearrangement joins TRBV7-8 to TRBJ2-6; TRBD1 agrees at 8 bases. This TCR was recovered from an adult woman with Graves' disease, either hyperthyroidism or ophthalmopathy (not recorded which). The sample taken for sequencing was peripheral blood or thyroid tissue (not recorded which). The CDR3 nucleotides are TGTGCCAGCAGCTCCCAGGGGGCGCTTGGGGCCAACGTCCTGACTTTC. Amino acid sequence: CASSSQGALGANVLTF.